The clone carrying this T cell receptor beta chain occurred a few times. CDR3 size: 13 residues. The junction had 3 bases not matched to a gene; V was cut back by 2 bases and J by 3 bases. Germline V CDR1 and CDR2: GTSNPN, SVGIG (reference sequence). This specimen belongs to a study of T-cell memory formation after mild COVID-19. Via MiXCR, TCRdb re-called the 5' RACE reads, giving one row per CDR3 protein. The sample contains about 470,000 distinct CDR3 sequences, 25% of which appear only once. V gene TRBV30 combines with J gene TRBJ2-7; 8 positions agree with TRBD2. The sequencing sample was made of PBMCs or a T cell subset sorted from them (not recorded which). The clonotype comes from an adult woman who had mild COVID-19 (a few samples of this study predate the infection). Cell type and time point are not known. The CDR3 DNA sequence: TGTGCCTGGAGTTCGGGGGGGGTCTACGAGCAGTACTTC. Translation gives CAWSSGGVYEQYF. The complete variable domain, with remaining parts taken from reference TRBV30 and TRBJ2-7, reads SQTIHQWPATLVQPVGSPLSLECTVEGTSNPNLYWYRQAAGRGLQLLFYSVGIGQISSEVPQNLSASRPQDRQFILSSKKLLLSDSGFYLCAWSSGGVYEQYFGPGTRLTVT.